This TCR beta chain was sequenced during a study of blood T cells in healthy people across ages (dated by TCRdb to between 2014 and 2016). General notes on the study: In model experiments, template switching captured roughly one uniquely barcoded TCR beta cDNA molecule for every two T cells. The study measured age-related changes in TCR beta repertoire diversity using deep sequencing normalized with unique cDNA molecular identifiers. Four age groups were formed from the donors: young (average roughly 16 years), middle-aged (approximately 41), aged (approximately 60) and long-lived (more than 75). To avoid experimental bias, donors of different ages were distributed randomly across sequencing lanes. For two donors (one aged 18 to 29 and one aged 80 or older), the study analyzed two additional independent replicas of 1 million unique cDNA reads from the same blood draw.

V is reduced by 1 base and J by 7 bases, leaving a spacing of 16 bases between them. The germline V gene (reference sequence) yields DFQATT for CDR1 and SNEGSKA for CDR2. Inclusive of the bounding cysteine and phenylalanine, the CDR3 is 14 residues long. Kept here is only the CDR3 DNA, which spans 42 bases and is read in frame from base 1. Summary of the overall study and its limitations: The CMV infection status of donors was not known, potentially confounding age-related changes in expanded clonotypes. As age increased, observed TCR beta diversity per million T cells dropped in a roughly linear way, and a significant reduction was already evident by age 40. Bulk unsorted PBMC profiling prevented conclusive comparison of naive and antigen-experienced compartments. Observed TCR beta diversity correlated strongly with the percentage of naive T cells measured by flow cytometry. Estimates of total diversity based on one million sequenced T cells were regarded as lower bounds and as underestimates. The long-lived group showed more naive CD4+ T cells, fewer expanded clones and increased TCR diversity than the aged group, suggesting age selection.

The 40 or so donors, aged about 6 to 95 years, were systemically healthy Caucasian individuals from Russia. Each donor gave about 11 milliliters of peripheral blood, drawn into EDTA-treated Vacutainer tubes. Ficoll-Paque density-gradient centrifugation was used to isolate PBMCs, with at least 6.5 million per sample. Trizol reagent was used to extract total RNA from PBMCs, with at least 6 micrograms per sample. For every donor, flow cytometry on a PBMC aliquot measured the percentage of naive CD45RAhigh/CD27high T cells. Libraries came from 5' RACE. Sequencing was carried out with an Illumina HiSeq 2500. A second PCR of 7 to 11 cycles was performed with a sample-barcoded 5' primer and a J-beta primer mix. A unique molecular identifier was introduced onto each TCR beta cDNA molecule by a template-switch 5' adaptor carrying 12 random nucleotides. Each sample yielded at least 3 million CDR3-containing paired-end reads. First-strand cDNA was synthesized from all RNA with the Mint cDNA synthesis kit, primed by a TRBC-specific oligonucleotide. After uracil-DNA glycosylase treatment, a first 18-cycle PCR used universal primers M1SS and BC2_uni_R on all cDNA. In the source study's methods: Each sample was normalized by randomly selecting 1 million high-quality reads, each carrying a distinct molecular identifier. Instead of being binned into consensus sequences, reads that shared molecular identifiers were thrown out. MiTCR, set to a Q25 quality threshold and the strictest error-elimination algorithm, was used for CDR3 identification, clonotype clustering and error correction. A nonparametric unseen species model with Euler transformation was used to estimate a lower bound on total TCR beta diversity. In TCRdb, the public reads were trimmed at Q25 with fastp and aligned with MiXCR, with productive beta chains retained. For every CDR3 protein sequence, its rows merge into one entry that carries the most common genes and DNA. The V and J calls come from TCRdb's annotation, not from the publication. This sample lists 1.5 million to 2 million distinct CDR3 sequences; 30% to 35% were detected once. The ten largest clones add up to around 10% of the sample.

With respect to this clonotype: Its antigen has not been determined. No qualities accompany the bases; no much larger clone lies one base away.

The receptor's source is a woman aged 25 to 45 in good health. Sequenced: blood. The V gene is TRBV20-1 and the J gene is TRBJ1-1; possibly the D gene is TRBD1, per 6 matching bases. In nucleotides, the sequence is TGCAGTGCTAGAGCTACTACAGGGAGGGTTGAAGCTTTCTTT. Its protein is CSARATTGRVEAFF.